This TCR beta chain is from a study of blood T cell repertoires in COVID-19. Turning to the study itself: Collection of acute and convalescent COVID-19 samples took place in the United States, Italy and Spain. The cDNA or gDNA used as material had been derived from T cells, B-cell-depleted T cells, or PBMCs.

Original data processing: Cell counts per sample came from amplifying reference gene primers. TCRdb keeps only in-frame clones here, not all; method: immunoSEQ multiplex PCR. That table supplies the V and J calls and clone size; D and trimming were determined from the DNA. The sample holds 250,000 or so clones, approximately 84% seen once. Germline V CDR1 and CDR2: SGHRS, YFSETQ. The CDR3 is made up of 14 amino acids. Trimming pared 3 bases from V and 2 bases from J, leaving 12 bases between. This clone was picked up a small number of times. The gene calls are TRBV5-1 and TRBJ2-7; D uncertain. The receptor's source is a woman of 80 years or more with acute or convalescent COVID-19. The sample was peripheral blood. The CDR3 reads CASSSSGSAYEQYF. CDR3 DNA sequence: TGCGCCAGCAGCTCATCCGGGTCCGCCTACGAGCAGTACTTC.